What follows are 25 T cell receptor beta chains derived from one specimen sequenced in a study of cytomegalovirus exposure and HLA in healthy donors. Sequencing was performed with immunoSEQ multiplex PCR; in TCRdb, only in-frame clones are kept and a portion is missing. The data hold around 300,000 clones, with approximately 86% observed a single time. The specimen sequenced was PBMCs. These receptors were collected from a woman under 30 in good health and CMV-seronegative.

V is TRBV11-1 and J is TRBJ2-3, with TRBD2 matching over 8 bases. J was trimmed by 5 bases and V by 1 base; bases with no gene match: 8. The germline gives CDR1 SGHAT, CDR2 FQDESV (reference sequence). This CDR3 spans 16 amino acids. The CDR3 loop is CASSLVTAGGQDTQYF. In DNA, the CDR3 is TGTGCCAGCAGCTTAGTAACTGCGGGGGGCCAAGATACGCAGTATTTT.

This chain's CDR3 is CASSLPGYGYTF. The CDR3, as DNA: TGTGCCAGCAGCTTACCAGGTTATGGCTACACCTTC. The rearrangement uses TRBV11-3 and TRBJ1-2; no firm D call. Trimming pared 2 bases from V and 5 bases from J, leaving 6 bases between. The CDR3 loop spans 12 amino acids. Germline CDR1 and CDR2: SGHNT and YENEEA.

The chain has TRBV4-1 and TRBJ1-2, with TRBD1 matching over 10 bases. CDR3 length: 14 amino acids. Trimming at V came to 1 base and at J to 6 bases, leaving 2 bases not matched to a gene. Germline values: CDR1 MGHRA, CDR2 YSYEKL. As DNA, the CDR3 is TGCGCCAGCAGCCAAGTCGGACAGGGGGATGGCTACACCTTC. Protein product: CASSQVGQGDGYTF.

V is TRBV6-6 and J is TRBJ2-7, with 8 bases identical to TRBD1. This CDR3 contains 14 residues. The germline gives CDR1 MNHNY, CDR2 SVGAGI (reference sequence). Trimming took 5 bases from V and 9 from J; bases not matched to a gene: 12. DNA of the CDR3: TGTGCCAGCAGTCCTGGGGGCAGGGGGCGCGGGCAGTACTTC. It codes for CASSPGGRGRGQYF.

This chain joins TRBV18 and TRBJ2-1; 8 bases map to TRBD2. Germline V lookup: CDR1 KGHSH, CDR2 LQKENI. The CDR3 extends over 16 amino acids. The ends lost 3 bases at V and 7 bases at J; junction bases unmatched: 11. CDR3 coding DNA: TGTGCCAGCTCACCGGGTCGTCTAGCGGGTCGGAATGAGCAGTTCTTC. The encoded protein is CASSPGRLAGRNEQFF. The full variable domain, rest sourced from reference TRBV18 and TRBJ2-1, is NAGVMQNPRHLVRRRGQEARLRCSPMKGHSHVYWYRQLPEEGLKFMVYLQKENIIDESGMPKERFSAEFPKEGPSILRIQQVVRGDSAAYFCASSPGRLAGRNEQFFGPGTRLTVL.

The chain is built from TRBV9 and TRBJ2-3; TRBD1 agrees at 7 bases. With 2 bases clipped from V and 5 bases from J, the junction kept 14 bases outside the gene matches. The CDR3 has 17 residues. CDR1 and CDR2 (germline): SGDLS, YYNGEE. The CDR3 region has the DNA TGTGCCAGCAGCGTCGATACTACAGGGGAAGTAGGAGATACGCAGTATTTT. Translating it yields CASSVDTTGEVGDTQYF.

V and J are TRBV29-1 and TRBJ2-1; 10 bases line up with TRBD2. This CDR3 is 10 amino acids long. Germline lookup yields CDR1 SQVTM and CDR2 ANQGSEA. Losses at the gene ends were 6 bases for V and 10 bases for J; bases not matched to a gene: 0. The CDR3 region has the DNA TGCAGCGTACTAGCGGGAGAGCAGTTCTTC. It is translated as CSVLAGEQFF.

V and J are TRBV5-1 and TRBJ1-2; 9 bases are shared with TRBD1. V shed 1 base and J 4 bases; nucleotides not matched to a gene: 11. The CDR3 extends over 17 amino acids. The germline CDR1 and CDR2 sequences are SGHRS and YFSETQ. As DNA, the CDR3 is TGCGCCAGCAGCTTGAAGCTAGGGACAGGGATATCCTATGGCTACACCTTC. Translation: CASSLKLGTGISYGYTF. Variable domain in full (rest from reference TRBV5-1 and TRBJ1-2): KAGVTQTPRYLIKTRGQQVTLSCSPISGHRSVSWYQQTPGQGLQFLFEYFSETQRNKGNFPGRFSGRQFSNSRSEMNVSTLELGDSALYLCASSLKLGTGISYGYTFGSGTRLTVV.

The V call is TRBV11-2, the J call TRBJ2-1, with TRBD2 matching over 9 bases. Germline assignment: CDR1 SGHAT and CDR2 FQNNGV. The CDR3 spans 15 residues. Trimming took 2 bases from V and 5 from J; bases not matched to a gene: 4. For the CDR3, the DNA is TGTGCCAGCAGCTTACGACTAGCGGACAACAATGAGCAGTTCTTC. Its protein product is CASSLRLADNNEQFF.

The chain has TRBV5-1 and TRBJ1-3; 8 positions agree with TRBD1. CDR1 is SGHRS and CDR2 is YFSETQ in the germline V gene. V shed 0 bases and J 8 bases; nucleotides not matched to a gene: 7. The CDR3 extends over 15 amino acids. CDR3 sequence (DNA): TGCGCCAGCAGCTTGGGGGACAGGTTTGTGGACACCATATATTTT. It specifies CASSLGDRFVDTIYF.

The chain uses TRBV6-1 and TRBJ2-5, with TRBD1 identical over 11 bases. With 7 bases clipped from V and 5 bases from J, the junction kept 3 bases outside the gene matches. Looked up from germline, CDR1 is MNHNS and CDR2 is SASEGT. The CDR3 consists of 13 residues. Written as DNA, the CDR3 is TGTGCCAGCAAGGACAGGGGGCCGGAGACCCAGTACTTC. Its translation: CASKDRGPETQYF.

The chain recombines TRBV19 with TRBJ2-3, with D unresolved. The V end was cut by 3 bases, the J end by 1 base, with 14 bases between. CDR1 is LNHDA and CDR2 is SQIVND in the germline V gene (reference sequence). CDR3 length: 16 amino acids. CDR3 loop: CASSMYRLDRTDTQYF. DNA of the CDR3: TGTGCCAGTAGTATGTATCGACTGGATCGCACAGATACGCAGTATTTT.

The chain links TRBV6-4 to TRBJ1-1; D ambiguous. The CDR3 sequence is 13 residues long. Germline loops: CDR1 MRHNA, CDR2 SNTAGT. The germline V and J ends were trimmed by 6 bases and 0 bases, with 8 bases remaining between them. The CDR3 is CASSEDMNTEAFF. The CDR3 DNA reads TGTGCCAGCAGCGAAGACATGAACACTGAAGCTTTCTTT.

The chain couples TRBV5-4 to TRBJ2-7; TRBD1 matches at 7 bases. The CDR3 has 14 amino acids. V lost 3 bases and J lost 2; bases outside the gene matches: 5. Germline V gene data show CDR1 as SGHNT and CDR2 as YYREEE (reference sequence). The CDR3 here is CASSYPGQTYEQYF. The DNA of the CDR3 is TGTGCCAGCAGCTACCCGGGACAGACCTACGAGCAGTACTTC.

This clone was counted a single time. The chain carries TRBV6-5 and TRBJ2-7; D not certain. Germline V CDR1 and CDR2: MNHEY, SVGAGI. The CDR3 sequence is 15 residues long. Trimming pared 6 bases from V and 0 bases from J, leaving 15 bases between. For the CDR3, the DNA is TGTGCCAGCAGCCCTGACGCGGCGAACTCCTACGAGCAGTACTTC. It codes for CASSPDAANSYEQYF.

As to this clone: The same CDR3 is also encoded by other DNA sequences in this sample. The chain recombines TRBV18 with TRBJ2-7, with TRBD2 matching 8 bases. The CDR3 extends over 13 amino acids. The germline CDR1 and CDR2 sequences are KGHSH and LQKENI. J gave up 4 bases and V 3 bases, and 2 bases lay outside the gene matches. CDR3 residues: CASSPGTSYEQYF. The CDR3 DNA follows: TGTGCCAGCTCACCTGGGACTAGTTACGAGCAGTACTTC.

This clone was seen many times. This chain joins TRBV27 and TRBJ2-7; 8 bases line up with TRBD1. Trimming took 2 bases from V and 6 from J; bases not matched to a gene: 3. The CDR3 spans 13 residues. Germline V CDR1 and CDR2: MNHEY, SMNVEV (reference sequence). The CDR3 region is CASSLAGGSEQYF. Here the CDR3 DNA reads TGTGCCAGCAGTTTAGCAGGGGGCTCCGAGCAGTACTTC.

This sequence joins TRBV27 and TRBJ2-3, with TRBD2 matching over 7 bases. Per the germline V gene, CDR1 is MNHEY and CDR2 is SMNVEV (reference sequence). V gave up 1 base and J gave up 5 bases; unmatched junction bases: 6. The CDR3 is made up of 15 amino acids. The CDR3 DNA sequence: TGTGCCAGCAGTTTATGGCGGGAGCGGGGAGATACGCAGTATTTT. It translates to CASSLWRERGDTQYF.

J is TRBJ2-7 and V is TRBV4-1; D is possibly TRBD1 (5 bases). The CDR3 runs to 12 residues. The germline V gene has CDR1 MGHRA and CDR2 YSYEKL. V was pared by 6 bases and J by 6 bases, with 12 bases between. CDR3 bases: TGCGCCAGCAGTTACAGGACGTCCGAGCAGTACTTC. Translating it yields CASSYRTSEQYF.

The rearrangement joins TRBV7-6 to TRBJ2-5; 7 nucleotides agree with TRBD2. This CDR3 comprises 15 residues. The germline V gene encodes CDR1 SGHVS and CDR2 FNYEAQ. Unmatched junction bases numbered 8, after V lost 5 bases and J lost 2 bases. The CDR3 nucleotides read TGTGCCAGCAGCCATCGGCAAGCGGGACAAGAGACCCAGTACTTC. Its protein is CASSHRQAGQETQYF.

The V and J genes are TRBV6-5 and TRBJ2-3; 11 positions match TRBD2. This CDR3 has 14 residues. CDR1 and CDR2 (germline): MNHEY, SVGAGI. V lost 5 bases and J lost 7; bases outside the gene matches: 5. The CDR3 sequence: CASSQTSGKYTQYF. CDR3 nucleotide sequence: TGTGCCAGCAGTCAGACTAGCGGGAAGTATACGCAGTATTTT.

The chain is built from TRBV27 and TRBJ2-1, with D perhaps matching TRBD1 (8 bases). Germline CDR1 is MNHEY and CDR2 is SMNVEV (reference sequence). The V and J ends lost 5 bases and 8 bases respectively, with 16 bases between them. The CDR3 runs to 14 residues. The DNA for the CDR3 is TGTGCCAGCAGTATCCGACAGGGGAGGGATGAGCAGTTCTTC. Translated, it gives CASSIRQGRDEQFF.

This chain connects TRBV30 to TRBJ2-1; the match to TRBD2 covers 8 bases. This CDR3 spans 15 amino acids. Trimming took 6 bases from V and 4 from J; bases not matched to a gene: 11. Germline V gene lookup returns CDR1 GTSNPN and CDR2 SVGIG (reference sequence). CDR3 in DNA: TGTGCCTGCTCCAGGACTAGCAGAAGATACAATGAGCAGTTCTTC. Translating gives CACSRTSRRYNEQFF.

The CDR3 region has the DNA TGTGCCAGCTCACCCGGGACACCCCAGAGCAATCAGCCCCAGCATTTT. Its translation: CASSPGTPQSNQPQHF. This chain connects TRBV18 to TRBJ1-5, with a weak D call TRBD1 (6 bases). CDR1 is KGHSH and CDR2 is LQKENI in the germline V gene. The V and J ends lost 3 bases and 1 base respectively, with 13 bases between them. CDR3 length: 16 amino acids.

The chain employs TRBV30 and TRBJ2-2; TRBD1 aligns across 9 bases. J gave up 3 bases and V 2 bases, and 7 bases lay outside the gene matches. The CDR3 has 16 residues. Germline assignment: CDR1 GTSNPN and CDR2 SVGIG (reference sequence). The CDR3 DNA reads TGTGCCTGGAGTTCCCCTCGGACAGGGGACACCGGGGAGCTGTTTTTT. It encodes CAWSSPRTGDTGELFF. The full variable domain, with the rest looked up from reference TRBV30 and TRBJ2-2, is SQTIHQWPATLVQPVGSPLSLECTVEGTSNPNLYWYRQAAGRGLQLLFYSVGIGQISSEVPQNLSASRPQDRQFILSSKKLLLSDSGFYLCAWSSPRTGDTGELFFGEGSRLTVL.